Shown below are 23 T cell receptor beta chains from a single sample sequenced in a study of blood T cells in healthy people across ages. The authors ran a second PCR of 7 to 11 cycles using a sample-barcoded 5' primer and a J-beta primer mix. Via MiXCR, TCRdb re-called the 5' RACE reads, giving one row per CDR3 protein. The sample includes 800,000 or so distinct CDR3 sequences, 46% of them seen just once. The sequencing sample was made of blood. All receptors derive from a man at least 80 years old in good health.

The J gene is TRBJ1-4, the V gene TRBV11-2; unclear D gene. Per the germline V gene, CDR1 is SGHAT and CDR2 is FQNNGV. V lost 1 base and J 8 bases, leaving 8 bases between the germline ends. The CDR3 is 13 residues long. The CDR3 reads CASSLGFSEKLFF. The DNA of the CDR3 is TGTGCCAGCAGCTTAGGCTTCTCCGAAAAACTGTTTTTT. The full variable domain, in which reference TRBV11-2 and TRBJ1-4 provide the parts outside the CDR3, is EAGVAQSPRYKIIEKRQSVAFWCNPISGHATLYWYQQILGQGPKLLIQFQNNGVVDDSQLPKDRFSAERLKGVDSTLKIQPAKLEDSAVYLCASSLGFSEKLFFGSGTQLSVL.

The chain has TRBV29-1 and TRBJ1-4; D remains ambiguous. The germline gives CDR1 SQVTM, CDR2 ANQGSEA. The CDR3 contains 11 residues. The V end lost 6 bases, the J end lost 13 bases, and 15 bases lay between the germline ends. The CDR3 bases are TGCAGCGTCCACACGGGGAGGAGACTGTTTTTT. It yields the protein CSVHTGRRLFF.

The chain carries TRBV20-1 and TRBJ2-5; 11 bases agree with TRBD2. The DNA end is a closer match to TRBJ2-7, so the J assignment may be wrong. Germline CDR1 DFQATT, CDR2 SNEGSKA (reference sequence). The CDR3 has 14 amino acids. The CDR3 region is CSASPSGGNYEQYF. Written as DNA, the CDR3 is TGCAGTGCAAGTCCTAGCGGGGGGAACTACGAGCAGTACTTC.

This chain joins TRBV7-2 and TRBJ1-3; 11 bases map to TRBD1. Germline loops: CDR1 SGHTA, CDR2 FQGNSA. This CDR3 has 16 amino acids. Trimming took 5 bases from V and 4 from J; bases not matched to a gene: 7. CDR3 nucleotide sequence: TGTGCCAGCAGCGCCCGGGACAGGGGGTTAGGAAACACCATATATTTT. Amino acids: CASSARDRGLGNTIYF.

In its sample, this clonotype was seen once. One end of the junction fails to match germline, which may point to a read error. The chain employs TRBV7-9 and TRBJ2-1; TRBD1 aligns across 8 bases. TRBJ2-7 explains the end of the DNA better; the J call may be wrong. The germline gives CDR1 SEHNR, CDR2 FQNEAQ (reference sequence). The CDR3 consists of 15 residues. The CDR3 protein is CASSLGQGPINEQYF. The CDR3 nucleotides read TGTGCCAGCAGTTTAGGACAGGGCCCGATCAATGAGCAGTACTTC.

The count of this clonotype is one. The chain joins TRBV12-3 or TRBV12-4 to TRBJ2-3; no clear D. The V end lost 0 bases, the J end lost 5 bases, and 12 bases lay between the germline ends. This CDR3 comprises 15 residues. The CDR3 loop reads CASSLASSSGDTQYF. The DNA of the CDR3 is TGTGCCAGCAGTTTAGCTTCCTCCTCGGGAGATACGCAGTATTTT.

The chain links TRBV5-5 to TRBJ2-5; D may be TRBD1 (5 bases). V was clipped by 0 bases and J by 11 bases, with 23 bases between them. The CDR3 contains 16 residues. Germline CDR1 and CDR2: SGHKS and YYEKEE (reference sequence). CDR3 sequence: CASSLVPQGSYNEQYF. The CDR3 nucleotides are TGTGCCAGCAGCTTGGTCCCTCAGGGCTCCTACAATGAGCAGTACTTC.

The chain carries TRBV20-1 and TRBJ2-5, with TRBD2 matching 9 bases. This CDR3 is 19 amino acids long. The ends lost 4 bases at V and 5 bases at J; junction bases unmatched: 23. CDR1 and CDR2 (germline): DFQATT, SNEGSKA (reference sequence). CDR3 region: CSATRGEGLAGGLGETQYF. CDR3 nucleotide sequence: TGCAGTGCTACCCGAGGGGAAGGACTCGCGGGAGGGTTGGGGGAGACCCAGTACTTC.

The chain has TRBV7-2 and TRBJ2-4; TRBD1 agrees at 7 bases. The end of the DNA aligns better with TRBJ2-7, so the J call may be wrong. Germline values: CDR1 SGHTA, CDR2 FQGNSA. This CDR3 has 15 residues. DNA for the CDR3: TGTGCCAGCAGCTTAACCCCAACAGGGGCCCACGAGCAGTACTTC. As protein: CASSLTPTGAHEQYF.

This chain joins TRBV11-3 and TRBJ1-1; no clear D. CDR3 length: 13 amino acids. V was shortened by 7 bases and J by 4 bases, with 13 bases between the two germline ends. Germline CDR1 and CDR2: SGHNT and YENEEA. CDR3 protein: CASNTLHGTEAFF. CDR3 coding DNA: TGTGCCAGCAACACGTTGCACGGCACTGAAGCTTTCTTT.

The chain joins TRBV2 to TRBJ2-1; D is undetermined. V was pared by 1 base and J by 2 bases, with 9 bases between. The CDR3 consists of 15 residues. Germline assignment: CDR1 SNHLY and CDR2 FYNNEI. The CDR3 here is CASSEGISTYNEQFF. CDR3 in DNA: TGTGCCAGCAGTGAAGGGATTAGCACCTACAATGAGCAGTTCTTC.

This clonotype was counted only a few times. CDR3 region: CATSKGGSGVYEQYF. The CDR3 DNA follows: TGTGCCACCAGCAAGGGAGGGAGTGGCGTCTACGAGCAGTACTTC. This rearrangement joins TRBV15 to TRBJ2-7; TRBD2 aligns across 7 bases. V shed 4 bases, J shed 3 bases, and the junction held 9 bases outside the gene matches. CDR3 size: 15 residues. CDR1 and CDR2 from the germline V gene are LNHNV and YYDKDF (reference sequence).

In this sample, this clonotype turned up a few times. The V and J genes are TRBV29-1 and TRBJ2-1, with 9 bases fitting TRBD2. Germline values: CDR1 SQVTM, CDR2 ANQGSEA. J gave up 6 bases and V 4 bases, and 1 base lay outside the gene matches. The CDR3 is made up of 12 amino acids. The CDR3 sequence: CSVGTSANEQFF. CDR3 sequence (DNA): TGCAGCGTTGGGACTAGCGCCAATGAGCAGTTCTTC.

CDR3 in amino acids: CASSLTDGLNQPQHF. CDR3 DNA sequence: TGCGCCAGCAGCTTGACAGACGGGCTCAATCAGCCCCAGCATTTT. The chain couples TRBV5-1 to TRBJ1-5; D is ambiguous. V lost 1 base, J lost 3 bases, and 11 bases lay in between. CDR3 length: 15 amino acids. Looked up from germline, CDR1 is SGHRS and CDR2 is YFSETQ.

This rearrangement joins TRBV6-2 or TRBV6-3 to TRBJ2-5; TRBD2 matches 13 bases. The V segment lost 5 bases and the J segment 4 bases; nucleotides outside the gene matches: 13. The CDR3 runs to 18 residues. CDR1 and CDR2 (germline): MNHEY, SVGEGT. CDR3 nucleotide sequence: TGTGCCAGCAGTACGGGGACTAGCGGGAACGCTGGTACAGAGACCCAGTACTTC. Translating gives CASSTGTSGNAGTETQYF.

J is TRBJ2-5 and V is TRBV7-2, with a weak D call TRBD2 (5 bases). The CDR3 extends over 14 amino acids. Trimming pared 4 bases from V and 4 bases from J, leaving 13 bases between. The V gene's germline CDR1 is SGHTA and CDR2 FQGNSA. CDR3 coding DNA: TGTGCCAGCAGCTACGGGGTAGGAGGAGAGACCCAGTACTTC. Translated, it gives CASSYGVGGETQYF.

This chain connects TRBV6-5 to TRBJ2-5; weak D call: TRBD2 (6 bases). Germline V gene data show CDR1 as MNHEY and CDR2 as SVGAGI. Trimming removed 6 bases at V and 3 bases at J, with 17 bases between. The CDR3 spans 15 residues. The chain's CDR3 is CASSRGTAYKETQYF. CDR3 nucleotides: TGTGCCAGCAGCCGCGGGACTGCTTATAAAGAGACCCAGTACTTC.

The sample holds a few counts of this clonotype. The V call is TRBV25-1, the J call TRBJ2-3, with D uncertain. The CDR3 spans 12 residues. The ends were cut back, 8 bases at V and 1 base at J, with 7 bases in the middle. Germline lookup yields CDR1 MGHDK and CDR2 SYGVNS. The CDR3 bases are TGTGCCAGCGAACTCGGCACAGATACGCAGTATTTT. It translates to CASELGTDTQYF. The full variable domain, its missing parts supplied by reference TRBV25-1 and TRBJ2-3, is EADIYQTPRYLVIGTGKKITLECSQTMGHDKMYWYQQDPGMELHLIHYSYGVNSTEKGDLSSESTVSRIRTEHFPLTLESARPSHTSQYLCASELGTDTQYFGPGTRLTVL.

This chain joins TRBV6-4 and TRBJ2-3, with a possible D match to TRBD1 (6 bases). V was trimmed by 4 bases and J by 5 bases, leaving 19 bases between them. CDR3 length: 16 amino acids. Per the germline V gene, CDR1 is MRHNA and CDR2 is SNTAGT. The CDR3 DNA is TGTGCCAGCAGTGCTCGGTCCACAGGGAGACAAGATACGCAGTATTTT. Protein sequence: CASSARSTGRQDTQYF.

This CDR3 reads CASRRQGATEAFF. CDR3 in DNA: TGTGCCAGCAGAAGACAGGGGGCCACTGAAGCTTTCTTT. This rearrangement joins TRBV27 to TRBJ1-1, with 10 nucleotides matching TRBD1. The germline CDR1 and CDR2 sequences are MNHEY and SMNVEV (reference sequence). CDR3 length: 13 amino acids. Trimming at V came to 6 bases and at J to 4 bases, leaving 2 bases not matched to a gene.

On this clonotype: The germline gene is not matched at one end of the junction; a read error may be the cause. This chain joins TRBV20-1 and TRBJ2-1; 10 nucleotides agree with TRBD1. Germline CDR1 is DFQATT and CDR2 is SNEGSKA (reference sequence). The CDR3 is made up of 14 amino acids. The CDR3, as DNA: TGCAGTACTAGGGGACAGGGGATCAAGAATGAGCAGTTCTTC. It yields the protein CSTRGQGIKNEQFF.

The sample holds many counts of this clonotype. The chain recombines TRBV11-3 with TRBJ2-5; perhaps TRBD1 as D (6 bases). Per germline, CDR1 SGHNT and CDR2 YENEEA. The CDR3 has 14 residues. V lost 1 base and J 5 bases, leaving 11 bases between the germline ends. DNA for the CDR3: TGTGCCAGCAGCTTAGCCGCAGGGGAGGAGACCCAGTACTTC. This gives the protein CASSLAAGEETQYF.

The chain combines TRBV5-1 with TRBJ2-5, with a weak D call TRBD1 (5 bases). Germline V gives CDR1 SGHRS, CDR2 YFSETQ. The CDR3 covers 15 residues. The ends were cut back, 0 bases at V and 11 bases at J, with 20 bases in the middle. Here the CDR3 reads CASSLAVGAYNEQYF. CDR3 nucleotides: TGCGCCAGCAGCTTGGCGGTAGGGGCCTACAATGAGCAGTACTTC.